This TCR beta chain was identified during a study of vaccination and CD4 T cells after COVID-19. About the research overall: Six male and four female convalescents took part, two of them Hispanic. The stimulating agents, overlapping spike peptides, came from SARS-CoV-2, HCoV-NL63, HCoV-OC43 and HCoV-229E. Between diagnosis and the drawing of post-COVID samples lay a median around 100 days (range 35 to 161).

Treatment of the sample: 10-day PBMC culture with coronavirus spike peptide pools or control peptides (ViraFEST assay). An unexposed donor provided the CD4+ T cells, which were collected before the COVID-19 pandemic (2011-2018). Trimming pared 1 base from V and 1 base from J, leaving 14 bases between. Looked up from germline, CDR1 is MNHEY and CDR2 is SMNVEV (reference sequence). The CDR3 extends over 17 amino acids. An Oncomine TCR Beta short-read assay was used to sequence the DNA from cultured CD4+ T cells. The source of extracted genomic DNA was cultured CD4+ T cells. TCRdb used MiXCR to reprocess the PCR reads, holding one entry per CDR3 protein. The sample shows roughly 4,000 distinct CDR3 sequences, about a third of them seen only once. Notes on this clonotype: Its antigen is currently unknown.

V gene TRBV27 combines with J gene TRBJ2-1; tentatively, D is TRBD1 (5 bases). Sequenced: CD4+ T cells from blood, cultured in vitro. The sequence was obtained from a human donor in good health. CDR3 nucleotides: TGTGCCAGCAGTTTATACTCGACAGAATGGTCCTACAATGAGCAGTTCTTC. Its translation is CASSLYSTEWSYNEQFF.